This T cell receptor (beta chain) was captured by sequencing in a study of Graves' ophthalmopathy and Graves' hyperthyroidism. The wider study: At the time of initial diagnosis and before any treatment, peripheral blood was collected.

Hyperthyroidism patients, all newly diagnosed, had under 2 months' duration and ages of 18 to 65. The evidence that diagnosis relied on was clinical symptoms, serum thyroxine, TRAb, thyroid ultrasound and orbital computed tomography. Amplifying from RNA transcripts, the study obtained TCR beta CDR3 regions. RT-PCR in the first round used HTBI primers; a second-round multiplex PCR followed. Each CDR3 protein is one row after TCRdb ran MiXCR on the multiplex PCR reads. The table shows 400,000 or so distinct CDR3 sequences, with 15% to 20% occurring only once. The sequence was collected from an adult woman with stable Graves' hyperthyroidism. Sequencing was performed on peripheral blood.

CDR3 residues: CASSLRHGTGGNYEQYF. The CDR3 DNA sequence: TGTGCCAGCAGCTTAAGACACGGGACAGGGGGGAACTACGAGCAGTACTTC. J is TRBJ2-7 and V is TRBV11-1; 11 positions agree with TRBD1. The germline V gene has CDR1 SGHAT and CDR2 FQDESV (reference sequence). CDR3 length: 17 amino acids. J lost 3 bases, V lost 2 bases, and 9 bases had no gene match. Complete variable domain (other parts from reference TRBV11-1 and TRBJ2-7): EAEVAQSPRYKITEKSQAVAFWCDPISGHATLYWYRQILGQGPELLVQFQDESVVDDSQLPKDRFSAERLKGVDSTLKIQPAELGDSAMYLCASSLRHGTGGNYEQYFGPGTRLTVT.